The 12 T cell receptor beta chains reported below all come from one sample, sequenced in a study of blood T cell repertoires in COVID-19. The repertoire was sequenced with immunoSEQ multiplex PCR; TCRdb's copy has only in-frame clones and lacks some. The sample shows around 150,000 clones, approximately 82% of them seen only once. Sequencing was performed on peripheral blood. Source of these receptors: a woman in her 40s with COVID-19, enrolled during active disease.

The V and J genes are TRBV6-6 and TRBJ2-7; 14 nucleotides line up with TRBD2. CDR1 and CDR2 (germline): MNHNY, SVGAGI (reference sequence). V lost 5 bases and J lost 0; bases outside the gene matches: 6. The CDR3 runs 17 residues. The CDR3 bases are TGTGCCAGCAGTCAGAAAGGGACTAGCGGGAGCTCCTACGAGCAGTACTTC. Protein sequence: CASSQKGTSGSSYEQYF.

This clone appeared many times. The genes are TRBV2 and TRBJ2-1; TRBD2 matches 7 bases. V shed 7 bases, J shed 7 bases, and the junction held 10 bases outside the gene matches. This CDR3 comprises 14 residues. Per germline, CDR1 SNHLY and CDR2 FYNNEI. CDR3: CASMRTSLSNEQFF. The CDR3 DNA sequence: TGTGCCAGCATGCGGACTAGTCTATCGAATGAGCAGTTCTTC.

The chain has TRBV5-4 and TRBJ2-2, with TRBD2 matching over 12 bases. CDR3 length: 17 amino acids. V was pared by 4 bases and J by 1 base, with 5 bases of the junction left unmatched. Germline loops: CDR1 SGHNT, CDR2 YYREEE (reference sequence). The CDR3 nucleotides read TGTGCCAGCAGCAGAGGACTAGCGGGGCAGAACACCGGGGAGCTGTTTTTT. Encoded protein: CASSRGLAGQNTGELFF.

The rearrangement links TRBV6-4 to TRBJ2-7; D may be TRBD1 (6 bases). Trimming cost V 11 bases and J 0 bases, with 17 bases left between them. In germline, CDR1 is MRHNA, CDR2 SNTAGT. This CDR3 is 14 amino acids long. The CDR3 DNA follows: TGTGCCGCCACCCGGACAGCCCCCTCCTACGAGCAGTACTTC. This translates into CAATRTAPSYEQYF.

The chain links TRBV15 to TRBJ1-2; TRBD1 might be the D (5 bases). This CDR3 is built from 12 residues. Between the trimmed V and J ends, which lost 3 bases and 8 bases, there was a span of 10 bases. Germline CDR1 is LNHNV and CDR2 is YYDKDF (reference sequence). The CDR3, as DNA: TGTGCCACCAGCAGGGGAGGGACCGGCTACACCTTC. Its protein product is CATSRGGTGYTF. Variable domain in full (rest from reference TRBV15 and TRBJ1-2): DAMVIQNPRYQVTQFGKPVTLSCSQTLNHNVMYWYQQKSSQAPKLLFHYYDKDFNNEADTPDNFQSRRPNTSFCFLDIRSPGLGDTAMYLCATSRGGTGYTFGSGTRLTVV.

The V and J genes are TRBV2 and TRBJ1-4; D unclear. Germline V gene sequence: CDR1 SNHLY, CDR2 FYNNEI. V dropped 6 bases and J dropped 0 bases, with 14 bases sitting between them. The CDR3 is 16 amino acids. CDR3 sequence (DNA): TGTGCCAGCAGGACCGGACTTCGGACAACTAATGAAAAACTGTTTTTT. Amino acids: CASRTGLRTTNEKLFF.

In its sample, this clone was seen a few times. V gene TRBV5-4 combines with J gene TRBJ2-7, with TRBD1 as a possible D gene (7 bases). The V and J ends lost 2 bases and 5 bases respectively, with 11 bases between them. Germline V gene lookup returns CDR1 SGHNT and CDR2 YYREEE (reference sequence). The CDR3 is 13 residues long. The CDR3 DNA reads as TGTGCCAGCAGCTTAAGCAGGGGGGACGAGCAGTACTTC. Translation: CASSLSRGDEQYF.

The gene calls are TRBV6-1 and TRBJ2-3; D gene unclear. The germline gives CDR1 MNHNS, CDR2 SASEGT. The CDR3 sequence is 11 residues long. V lost 1 base and J lost 10, with 6 bases in between. The CDR3 is CASSEGPSQYF. The CDR3 nucleotides are TGTGCCAGCAGTGAAGGGCCGTCGCAGTATTTT.

The chain uses TRBV29-1 and TRBJ2-5, with 10 bases identical to TRBD1. The trim removed 4 bases at V and 5 bases at J, leaving 7 bases unmatched. Germline assignment: CDR1 SQVTM and CDR2 ANQGSEA. The CDR3 spans 14 residues. The chain's CDR3 is CSVGLGQGLETQYF. The CDR3 DNA reads as TGCAGCGTTGGGTTGGGACAGGGGCTGGAGACCCAGTACTTC.

The rearrangement links TRBV30 to TRBJ2-1; 7 bases map to TRBD2. In germline, CDR1 is GTSNPN, CDR2 SVGIG (reference sequence). V shed 2 bases and J 0 bases; nucleotides not matched to a gene: 10. The CDR3 runs to 17 residues. CDR3 residues: CAWSKAHLAGSYNEQFF. CDR3 in DNA: TGTGCCTGGAGTAAGGCCCACTTAGCGGGCTCCTACAATGAGCAGTTCTTC.

This clone was detected a few times. This rearrangement joins TRBV20-1 to TRBJ2-3; D is perhaps TRBD1 (7 bases). Trimming stripped 3 bases from V and 5 bases from J, with 12 bases between. The CDR3 totals 13 residues. Germline V gene sequence: CDR1 DFQATT, CDR2 SNEGSKA (reference sequence). The CDR3 is CSASAGGLDTQYF. Written as DNA, the CDR3 is TGCAGTGCTAGTGCAGGGGGACTAGATACGCAGTATTTT.

The V gene is TRBV19, the J gene TRBJ2-3; TRBD2 aligns across 7 bases. Germline CDR1 LNHDA, CDR2 SQIVND (reference sequence). V lost 5 bases to trimming and J lost 5 bases; unmatched junction nucleotides: 10. The CDR3 is 15 residues long. The CDR3 DNA is TGTGCCAGTAGTTTGGGACTACCTCTCGAAGATACGCAGTATTTT. Translated: CASSLGLPLEDTQYF.